The clone carrying this T cell receptor beta chain was seen only a few times. Its specificity is not known. This specimen comes from a study of T-cell memory formation after mild COVID-19. Overall study results and limits: Mainly CM and EM harbored the contracting CD4+ clones; mainly EMRA harbored the CD8+ ones. From day 15 to 85, contracting clones were balanced between CD4 and CD8, whereas later expanders leaned toward CD4+. Cross-reactive memory appears to have joined, as suggested by some responding clones showing up in pre-infection memory.

The V and J ends lost 4 bases and 8 bases respectively, with 24 bases between them. The CDR3 loop spans 17 amino acids. Germline loops: CDR1 SNHLY, CDR2 FYNNEI. TCR alpha and TCR beta cDNA libraries with sample barcodes and UMIs came from 5'RACE using constant-segment primers. From the 5' RACE reads, TCRdb called clonotypes with MiXCR, one entry per CDR3 protein. In the table there are 95,000 to 120,000 distinct CDR3 sequences, 18% of which are singletons. The specimen was PBMCs or a T cell subset sorted from them (not recorded which). The TCR was taken from a man in his late teens or twenties who had mild COVID-19 (a few samples of this study predate the infection). Cell type and time point are not known. The rearrangement joins TRBV2 to TRBJ2-1, with D perhaps matching TRBD2 (6 bases). Written as DNA, the CDR3 is TGTGCCAGCAGTGTTAGCCGACGGGTCAGGAGGGGTTATGAGCAGTTCTTC. Translation: CASSVSRRVRRGYEQFF.